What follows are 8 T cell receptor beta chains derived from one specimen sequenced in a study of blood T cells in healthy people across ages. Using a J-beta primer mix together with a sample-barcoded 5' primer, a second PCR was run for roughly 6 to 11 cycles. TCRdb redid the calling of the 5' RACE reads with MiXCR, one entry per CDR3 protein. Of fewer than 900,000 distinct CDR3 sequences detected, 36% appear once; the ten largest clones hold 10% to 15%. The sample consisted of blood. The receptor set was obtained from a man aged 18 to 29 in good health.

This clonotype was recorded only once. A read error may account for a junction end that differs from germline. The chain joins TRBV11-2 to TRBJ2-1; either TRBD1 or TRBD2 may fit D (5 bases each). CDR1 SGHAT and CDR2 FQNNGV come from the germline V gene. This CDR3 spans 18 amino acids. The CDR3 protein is CAGSLRGRDQARYNEQFF. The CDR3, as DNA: TGTGCCGGCAGCTTGAGGGGCAGGGACCAGGCCCGCTACAATGAGCAGTTCTTC.

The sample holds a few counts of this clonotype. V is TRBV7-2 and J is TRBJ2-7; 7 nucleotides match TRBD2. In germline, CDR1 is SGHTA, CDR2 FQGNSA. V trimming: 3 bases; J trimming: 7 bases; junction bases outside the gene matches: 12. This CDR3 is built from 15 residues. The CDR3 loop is CASSFTVGGLGEQYF. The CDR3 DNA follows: TGTGCCAGCAGCTTTACTGTCGGGGGGTTGGGGGAGCAGTACTTC.

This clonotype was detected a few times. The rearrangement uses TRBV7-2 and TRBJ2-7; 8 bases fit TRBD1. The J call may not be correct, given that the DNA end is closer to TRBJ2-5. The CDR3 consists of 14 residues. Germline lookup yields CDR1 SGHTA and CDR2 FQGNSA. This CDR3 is CASSFQGALETQYF. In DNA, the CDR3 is TGTGCCAGCAGCTTCCAGGGGGCCTTGGAGACCCAGTACTTC.

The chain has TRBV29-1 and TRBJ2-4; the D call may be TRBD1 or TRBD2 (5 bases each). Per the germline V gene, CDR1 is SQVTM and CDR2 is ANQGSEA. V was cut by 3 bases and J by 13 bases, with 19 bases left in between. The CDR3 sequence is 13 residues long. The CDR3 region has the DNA TGCAGCGTTGACGGGACGTACCAGGGTGAGCAGTACTTC. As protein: CSVDGTYQGEQYF.

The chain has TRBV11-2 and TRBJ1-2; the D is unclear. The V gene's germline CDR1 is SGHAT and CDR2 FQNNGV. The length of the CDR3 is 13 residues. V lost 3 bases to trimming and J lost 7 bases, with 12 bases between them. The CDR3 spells CASSFEGLGGYTF. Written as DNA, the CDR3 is TGTGCCAGCAGCTTTGAGGGCCTTGGTGGCTACACCTTC.

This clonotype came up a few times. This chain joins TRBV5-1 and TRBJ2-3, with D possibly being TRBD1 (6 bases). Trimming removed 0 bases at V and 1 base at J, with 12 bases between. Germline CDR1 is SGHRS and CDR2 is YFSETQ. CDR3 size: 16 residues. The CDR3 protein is CASSLEQGGGTDTQYF. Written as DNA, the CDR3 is TGCGCCAGCAGCTTGGAACAGGGTGGGGGCACAGATACGCAGTATTTT.

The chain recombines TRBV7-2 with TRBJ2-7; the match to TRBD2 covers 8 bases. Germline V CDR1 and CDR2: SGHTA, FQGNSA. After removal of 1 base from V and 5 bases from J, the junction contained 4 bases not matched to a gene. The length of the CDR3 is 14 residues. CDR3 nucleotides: TGTGCCAGCAGCTTAGAAGGGACTAGTGACGAGCAGTACTTC. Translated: CASSLEGTSDEQYF.

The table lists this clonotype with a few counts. The CDR3 nucleotides are TGCGCCAGCAGCTTTCAGGGTGGGGATACAGATACGCAGTATTTT. Encoded protein: CASSFQGGDTDTQYF. This chain joins TRBV5-1 and TRBJ2-3; the D gene is possibly TRBD1 (5 bases). This CDR3 spans 15 amino acids. The germline V and J ends were trimmed by 2 bases and 3 bases, with 13 bases remaining between them. CDR1 SGHRS and CDR2 YFSETQ come from the germline V gene. Complete variable domain (other parts from reference TRBV5-1 and TRBJ2-3): KAGVTQTPRYLIKTRGQQVTLSCSPISGHRSVSWYQQTPGQGLQFLFEYFSETQRNKGNFPGRFSGRQFSNSRSEMNVSTLELGDSALYLCASSFQGGDTDTQYFGPGTRLTVL.